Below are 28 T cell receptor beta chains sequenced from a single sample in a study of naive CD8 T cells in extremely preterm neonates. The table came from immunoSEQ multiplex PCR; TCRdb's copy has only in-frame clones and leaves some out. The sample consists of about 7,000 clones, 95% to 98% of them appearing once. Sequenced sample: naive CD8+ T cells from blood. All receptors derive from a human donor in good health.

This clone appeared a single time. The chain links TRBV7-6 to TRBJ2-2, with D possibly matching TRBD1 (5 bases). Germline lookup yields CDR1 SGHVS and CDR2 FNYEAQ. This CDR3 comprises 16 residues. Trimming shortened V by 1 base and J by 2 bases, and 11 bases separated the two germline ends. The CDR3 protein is CASSLETQGNTGELFF. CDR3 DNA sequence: TGTGCCAGCAGCTTAGAAACTCAGGGCAACACCGGGGAGCTGTTTTTT.

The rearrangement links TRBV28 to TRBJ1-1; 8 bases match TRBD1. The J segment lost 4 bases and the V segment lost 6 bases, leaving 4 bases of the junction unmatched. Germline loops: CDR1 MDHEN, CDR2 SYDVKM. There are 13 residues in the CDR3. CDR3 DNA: TGTGCCAGCAGCCTCGACAGGGGCACTGAAGCTTTCTTT. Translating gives CASSLDRGTEAFF.

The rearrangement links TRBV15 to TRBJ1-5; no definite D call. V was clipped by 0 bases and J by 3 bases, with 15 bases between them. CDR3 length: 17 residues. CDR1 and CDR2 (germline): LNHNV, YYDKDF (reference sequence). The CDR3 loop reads CATSRDFGGSYNQPQHF. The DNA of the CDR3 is TGTGCCACCAGCAGAGATTTTGGAGGGTCTTACAATCAGCCCCAGCATTTT.

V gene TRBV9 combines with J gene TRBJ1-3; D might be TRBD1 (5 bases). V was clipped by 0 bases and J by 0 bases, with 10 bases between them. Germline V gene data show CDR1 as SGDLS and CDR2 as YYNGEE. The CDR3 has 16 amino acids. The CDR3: CASSVEGEGSGNTIYF. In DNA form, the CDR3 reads TGTGCCAGCAGCGTAGAAGGGGAGGGCTCTGGAAACACCATATATTTT. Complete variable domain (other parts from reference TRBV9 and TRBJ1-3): DSGVTQTPKHLITATGQRVTLRCSPRSGDLSVYWYQQSLDQGLQFLIQYYNGEERAKGNILERFSAQQFPDLHSELNLSSLELGDSALYFCASSVEGEGSGNTIYFGEGSWLTVV.

CDR3 residues: CASSAGTGTYEQYF. The CDR3 coding sequence is TGTGCCAGTAGTGCCGGGACAGGGACCTACGAGCAGTACTTC. The chain combines TRBV19 with TRBJ2-5; 9 bases are a match to TRBD1. Judging by the DNA end, TRBJ2-7 fits better; the J call may be wrong. The V gene's germline CDR1 is LNHDA and CDR2 SQIVND (reference sequence). The CDR3 totals 14 residues.

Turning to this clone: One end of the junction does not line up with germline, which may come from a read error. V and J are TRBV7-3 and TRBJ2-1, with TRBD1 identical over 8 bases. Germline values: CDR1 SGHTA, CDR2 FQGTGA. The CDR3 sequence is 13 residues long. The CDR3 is CANSLTGGNEQFF. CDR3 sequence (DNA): TGTGCCAACAGCCTAACAGGGGGCAATGAGCAGTTCTTC.

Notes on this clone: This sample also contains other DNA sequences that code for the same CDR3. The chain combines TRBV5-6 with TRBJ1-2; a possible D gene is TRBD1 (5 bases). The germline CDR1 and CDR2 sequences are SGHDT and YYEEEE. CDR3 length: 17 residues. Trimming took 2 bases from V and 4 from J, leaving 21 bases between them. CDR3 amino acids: CASSLRAGPTYFYGYTF. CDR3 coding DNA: TGTGCCAGCAGCTTAAGAGCGGGGCCGACCTACTTCTATGGCTACACCTTC.

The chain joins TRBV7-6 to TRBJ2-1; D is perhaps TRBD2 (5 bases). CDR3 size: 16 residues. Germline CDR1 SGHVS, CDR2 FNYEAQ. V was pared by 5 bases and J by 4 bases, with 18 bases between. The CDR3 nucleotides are TGTGCCAGCAGCCAGAAGACCATTACTAGATACAATGAGCAGTTCTTC. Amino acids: CASSQKTITRYNEQFF. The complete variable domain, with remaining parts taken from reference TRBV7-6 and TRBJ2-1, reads GAGVSQSPRYKVTKRGQDVALRCDPISGHVSLYWYRQALGQGPEFLTYFNYEAQQDKSGLPNDRFSAERPEGSISTLTIQRTEQRDSAMYRCASSQKTITRYNEQFFGPGTRLTVL.

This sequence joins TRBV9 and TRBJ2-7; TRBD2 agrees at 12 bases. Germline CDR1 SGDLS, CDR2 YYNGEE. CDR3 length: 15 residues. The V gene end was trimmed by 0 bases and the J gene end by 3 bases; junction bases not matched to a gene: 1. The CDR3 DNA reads TGTGCCAGCAGCGTAGCGACTAGCGGGAGCTACGAGCAGTACTTC. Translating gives CASSVATSGSYEQYF. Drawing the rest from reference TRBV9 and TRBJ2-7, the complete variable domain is DSGVTQTPKHLITATGQRVTLRCSPRSGDLSVYWYQQSLDQGLQFLIQYYNGEERAKGNILERFSAQQFPDLHSELNLSSLELGDSALYFCASSVATSGSYEQYFGPGTRLTVT.

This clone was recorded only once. CDR3 amino acids: CASSLTGAYGYTF. DNA of the CDR3: TGTGCCAGCAGTCTTACAGGCGCATATGGCTACACCTTC. J is TRBJ1-2 and V is TRBV6-5; a possible D gene is TRBD1 (5 bases). The ends were cut back, 5 bases at V and 5 bases at J, with 12 bases in the middle. This CDR3 is built from 13 residues. Germline CDR1 reads MNHEY; CDR2 reads SVGAGI.

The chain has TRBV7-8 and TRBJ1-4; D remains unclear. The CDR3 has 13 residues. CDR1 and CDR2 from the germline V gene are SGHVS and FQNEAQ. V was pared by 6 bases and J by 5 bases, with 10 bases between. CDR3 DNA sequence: TGTGCCAGCAGTAGTACCATAAATGAAAAACTGTTTTTT. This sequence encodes CASSSTINEKLFF.

The CDR3 reads CASSLTISYNEQFF. CDR3 in DNA: TGTGCCAGCAGCTTAACGATTAGCTACAATGAGCAGTTCTTC. This chain joins TRBV7-2 and TRBJ2-1; D is ambiguous. Trimming stripped 2 bases from V and 3 bases from J, with 8 bases between. CDR1 and CDR2 (germline): SGHTA, FQGNSA. The CDR3 spans 14 residues. The whole variable domain, filled in from reference TRBV7-2 and TRBJ2-1, reads GAGVSQSPSNKVTEKGKDVELRCDPISGHTALYWYRQSLGQGLEFLIYFQGNSAPDKSGLPSDRFSAERTGGSVSTLTIQRTQQEDSAVYLCASSLTISYNEQFFGPGTRLTVL.

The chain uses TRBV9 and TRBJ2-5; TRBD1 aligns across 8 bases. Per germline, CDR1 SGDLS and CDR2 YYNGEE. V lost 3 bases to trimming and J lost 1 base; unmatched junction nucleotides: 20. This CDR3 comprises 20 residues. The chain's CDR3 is CASSDPFSGTGRGGQETQYF. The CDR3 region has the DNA TGTGCCAGCAGCGATCCATTCTCCGGGACAGGTCGGGGAGGCCAAGAGACCCAGTACTTC.

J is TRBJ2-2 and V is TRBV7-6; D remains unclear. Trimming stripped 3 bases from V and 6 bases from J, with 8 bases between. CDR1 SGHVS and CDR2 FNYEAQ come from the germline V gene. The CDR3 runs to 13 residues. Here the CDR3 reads CASSLAGAGELFF. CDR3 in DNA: TGTGCCAGCAGCTTGGCAGGCGCCGGGGAGCTGTTTTTT.

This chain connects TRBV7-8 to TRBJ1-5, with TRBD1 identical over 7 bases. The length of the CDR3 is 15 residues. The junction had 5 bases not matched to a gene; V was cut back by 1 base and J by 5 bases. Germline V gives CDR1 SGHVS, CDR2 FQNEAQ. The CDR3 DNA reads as TGTGCCAGCAGCTTAGAGGGGACAGTAGATCAGCCCCAGCATTTT. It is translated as CASSLEGTVDQPQHF.

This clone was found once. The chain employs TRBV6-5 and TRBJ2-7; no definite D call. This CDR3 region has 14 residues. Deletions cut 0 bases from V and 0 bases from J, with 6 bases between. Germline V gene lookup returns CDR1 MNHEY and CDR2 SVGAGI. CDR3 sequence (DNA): TGTGCCAGCAGTTACTCCGCGGTCTCCTACGAGCAGTACTTC. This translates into CASSYSAVSYEQYF.

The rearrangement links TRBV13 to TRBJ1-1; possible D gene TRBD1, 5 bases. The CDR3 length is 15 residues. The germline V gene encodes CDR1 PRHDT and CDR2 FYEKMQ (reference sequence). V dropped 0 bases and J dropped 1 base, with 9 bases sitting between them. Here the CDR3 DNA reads TGTGCCAGCAGCTTAGGTGGGGGGAAGAACACTGAAGCTTTCTTT. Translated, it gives CASSLGGGKNTEAFF.

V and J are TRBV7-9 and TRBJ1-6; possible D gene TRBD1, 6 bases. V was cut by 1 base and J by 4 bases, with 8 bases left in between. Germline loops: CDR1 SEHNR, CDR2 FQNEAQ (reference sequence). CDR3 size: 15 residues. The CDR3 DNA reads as TGTGCCAGCAGCTTAGTGGACAGATATAATTCACCCCTCCACTTT. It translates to CASSLVDRYNSPLHF.

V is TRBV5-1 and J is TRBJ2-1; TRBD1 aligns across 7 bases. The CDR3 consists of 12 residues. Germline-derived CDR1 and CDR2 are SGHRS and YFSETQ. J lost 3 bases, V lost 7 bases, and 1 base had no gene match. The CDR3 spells CASRTGYNEQFF. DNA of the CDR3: TGCGCCAGCCGGACAGGCTACAATGAGCAGTTCTTC.

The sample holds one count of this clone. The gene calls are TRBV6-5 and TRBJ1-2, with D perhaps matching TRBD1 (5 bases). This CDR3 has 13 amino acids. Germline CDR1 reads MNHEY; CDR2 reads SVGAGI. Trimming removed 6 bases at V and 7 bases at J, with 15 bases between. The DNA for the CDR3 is TGTGCCAGCAGGGCGGGAGTTGGGGGTGGCTACACCTTC. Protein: CASRAGVGGGYTF.

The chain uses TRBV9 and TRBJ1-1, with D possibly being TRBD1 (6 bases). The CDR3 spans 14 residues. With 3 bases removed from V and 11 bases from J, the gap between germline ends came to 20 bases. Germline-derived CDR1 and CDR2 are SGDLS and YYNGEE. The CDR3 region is CASSAGQGHLDAFF. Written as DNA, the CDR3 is TGTGCCAGCAGCGCGGGCCAGGGGCACCTCGACGCTTTCTTT. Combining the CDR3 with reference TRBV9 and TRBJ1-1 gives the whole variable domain DSGVTQTPKHLITATGQRVTLRCSPRSGDLSVYWYQQSLDQGLQFLIQYYNGEERAKGNILERFSAQQFPDLHSELNLSSLELGDSALYFCASSAGQGHLDAFFGQGTRLTVV.

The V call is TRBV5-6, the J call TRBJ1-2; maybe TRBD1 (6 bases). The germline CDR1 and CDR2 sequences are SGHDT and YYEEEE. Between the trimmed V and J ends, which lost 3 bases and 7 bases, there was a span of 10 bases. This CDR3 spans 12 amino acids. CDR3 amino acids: CASSSGTSGYTF. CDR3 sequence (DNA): TGTGCCAGCAGCTCCGGGACAAGTGGCTACACCTTC. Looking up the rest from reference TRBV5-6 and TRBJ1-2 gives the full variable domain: DAGVTQSPTHLIKTRGQQVTLRCSPKSGHDTVSWYQQALGQGPQFIFQYYEEEERQRGNFPDRFSGHQFPNYSSELNVNALLLGDSALYLCASSSGTSGYTFGSGTRLTVV.

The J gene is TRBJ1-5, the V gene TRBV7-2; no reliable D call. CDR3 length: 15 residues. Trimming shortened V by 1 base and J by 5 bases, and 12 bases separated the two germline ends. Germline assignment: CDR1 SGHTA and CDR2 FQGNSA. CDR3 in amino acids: CASSLGSRRDQPQHF. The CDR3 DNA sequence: TGTGCCAGCAGCTTAGGTTCTAGGCGAGATCAGCCCCAGCATTTT.

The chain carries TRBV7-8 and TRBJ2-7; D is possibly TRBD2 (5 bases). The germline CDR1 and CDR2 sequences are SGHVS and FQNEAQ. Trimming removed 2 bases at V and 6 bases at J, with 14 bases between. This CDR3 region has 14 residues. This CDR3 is CASSLLEALAEQYF. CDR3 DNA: TGTGCCAGCAGCTTATTGGAGGCTTTGGCCGAGCAGTACTTC.

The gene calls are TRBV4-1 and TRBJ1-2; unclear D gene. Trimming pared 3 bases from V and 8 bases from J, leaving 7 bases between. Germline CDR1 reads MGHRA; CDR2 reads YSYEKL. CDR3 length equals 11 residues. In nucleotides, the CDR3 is TGCGCCAGCAGCCACCCCAGGGGCTACACCTTC. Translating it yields CASSHPRGYTF.

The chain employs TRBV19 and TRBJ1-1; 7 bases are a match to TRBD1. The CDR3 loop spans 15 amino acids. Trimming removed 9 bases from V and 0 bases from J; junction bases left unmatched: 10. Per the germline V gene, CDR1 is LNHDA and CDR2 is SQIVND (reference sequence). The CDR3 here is CARQTGPNMNTEAFF. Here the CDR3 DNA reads TGTGCCAGGCAGACAGGGCCGAACATGAACACTGAAGCTTTCTTT.

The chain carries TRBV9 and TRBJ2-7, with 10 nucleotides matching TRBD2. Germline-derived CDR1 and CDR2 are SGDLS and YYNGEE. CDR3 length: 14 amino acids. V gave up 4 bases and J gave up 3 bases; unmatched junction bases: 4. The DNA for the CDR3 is TGTGCCAGCAGCCTTACTAGCGGGGTCTACGAGCAGTACTTC. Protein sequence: CASSLTSGVYEQYF.

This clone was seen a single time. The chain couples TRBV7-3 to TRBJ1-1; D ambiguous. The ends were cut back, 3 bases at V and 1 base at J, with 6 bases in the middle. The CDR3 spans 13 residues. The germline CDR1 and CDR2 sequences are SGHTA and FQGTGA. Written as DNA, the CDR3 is TGTGCCAGCAGCTTCTCGAGGAACACTGAAGCTTTCTTT. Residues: CASSFSRNTEAFF.